This T cell receptor beta chain was obtained from a study of control samples from healthy donors and cancer patients. Germline V gene data show CDR1 as MGHRA and CDR2 as YSYEKL. The J segment lost 0 bases and the V segment lost 4 bases, leaving 8 bases of the junction unmatched. This CDR3 has 18 residues. Clones were read by immunoSEQ multiplex PCR, and TCRdb kept only the in-frame ones, dropping some. The repertoire holds 160,000 or so clones, with 96% as singletons. Sequenced: blood. The chain has TRBV4-1 and TRBJ2-1, with 11 bases that match TRBD2. This sequence originates from a woman between 25 and 40 years old in good health. The CDR3 DNA reads TGCGCCAGCAGCCTATACACTAGCGGGGGCAACTCCTACAATGAGCAGTTCTTC. It is translated as CASSLYTSGGNSYNEQFF.